The rows below give T cell receptor beta chains drawn from one sample of a study of OX40 agonist ivuxolimab in advanced cancers. TCRdb keeps only in-frame clones here, not all; method: immunoSEQ multiplex PCR. Of roughly 63,000 clones in the sample, 75% to 90% were seen once. The sequences come from CD4+ or CD8+ T cells sorted from blood, collected in a trial of the OX40 agonist ivuxolimab. These receptors were obtained from an adult with an advanced solid tumor such as melanoma, head and neck, liver or kidney cancer. The CDR3 runs from the conserved cysteine through the conserved F or W. D genes are given only for firm matches. Expanded clones are given a class, and other clones once, few, many or no size at all.

clone size,V gene,CDR3 length,D gene,J gene,CDR3 protein,CDR3 DNA
.,TRBV2,15,TRBD2,TRBJ2-3,CASSILAGGEDTQYF,TGTGCCAGCAGTATTCTAGCGGGGGGTGAGGATACGCAGTATTTT
.,TRBV4-1,18,.,TRBJ2-5,CASSRYFGPDSVTGSQYF,TGCGCCAGCAGCCGTTATTTCGGGCCAGACTCCGTCACCGGGTCCCAGTACTTC
.,TRBV21-1,20,.,TRBJ2-5,CASSKALSGREHLPQETQYF,TGTGCCAGCAGCAAAGCGCTTTCGGGGCGGGAGCACTTACCCCAAGAGACCCAGTACTTC
.,TRBV23-1,14,.,TRBJ1-1,CASSQTTGGTEAFF,TGCGCCAGCAGTCAGACGACAGGAGGGACTGAAGCTTTCTTT
.,TRBV18,13,.,TRBJ2-5,CASSKTGFETQYF,TGTGCCAGCTCAAAAACAGGGTTCGAGACCCAGTACTTC
.,TRBV19,15,TRBD1,TRBJ2-7,CASGGLGQGVYEQYF,TGTGCCAGCGGTGGCCTAGGACAGGGAGTCTACGAGCAGTACTTC
few,TRBV6-1,15,.,TRBJ1-6,CASSEAGRGISPLHF,TGTGCCAGCAGTGAAGCGGGACGGGGGATTTCACCCCTCCACTTT
.,TRBV6-1,13,.,TRBJ1-2,CATADTSNYGYTF,TGTGCCACCGCCGACACCTCTAACTATGGCTACACCTTC
once,TRBV19,14,TRBD2,TRBJ2-5,CASTPGRDWGTQYF,TGTGCCAGTACCCCTGGGAGGGATTGGGGGACCCAGTACTTC
once,TRBV7-9,19,.,TRBJ2-3,CASSPIPREAGPSTDTQYF,TGTGCCAGCAGCCCCATCCCCAGGGAAGCGGGCCCTAGCACAGATACGCAGTATTTT
few,TRBV11-3,11,.,TRBJ2-7,CASRGGGEQYF,TGTGCCAGCAGGGGGGGAGGCGAGCAGTACTTC
.,TRBV5-4,14,.,TRBJ2-3,CASSLRLSTDTQYF,TGTGCCAGCAGCTTGAGGCTATCCACAGATACGCAGTATTTT
.,TRBV18,15,TRBD1,TRBJ2-7,CASSSPGQGHYEQYF,TGTGCCAGCTCATCCCCCGGACAGGGGCACTACGAGCAGTACTTC
.,TRBV2,12,.,TRBJ2-7,CASSVDSYEQYF,TGTGCCAGCAGTGTGGATTCCTACGAGCAGTACTTC
once,TRBV4-2,13,.,TRBJ2-2,CASSKDPTGELFF,TGTGCCAGCAGCAAGGACCCCACCGGGGAGCTGTTTTTT
.,TRBV27,15,.,TRBJ2-3,CASRNTYQGTDTQYF,TGTGCCAGCAGGAATACTTACCAGGGGACAGATACGCAGTATTTT
.,TRBV21-1,16,.,TRBJ1-4,CASSKADRVTNEKLFF,TGTGCCAGCAGCAAAGCCGACAGGGTTACTAATGAAAAACTGTTTTTT
.,TRBV5-1,15,.,TRBJ1-6,CASSLAPGSDSPLHF,TGCGCCAGCAGCTTGGCCCCAGGATCGGACTCACCCCTCCACTTT
.,TRBV4-2,17,TRBD2,TRBJ2-3,CASSPHGLAGSTDTQYF,TGTGCCAGCAGCCCACACGGTCTAGCGGGAAGCACAGATACGCAGTATTTT
medium-sized,TRBV4-1,15,.,TRBJ1-2,CASSERGRENYGYTF,TGCGCCAGCAGCGAACGGGGCAGAGAGAACTATGGCTACACCTTC
.,TRBV5-1,14,TRBD1,TRBJ2-5,CASSPTPTGGSQYF,TGCGCCAGCAGCCCTACCCCGACAGGGGGAAGCCAGTACTTC
.,TRBV18,14,TRBD1,TRBJ2-7,CASSPAPGGYEQYF,TGTGCCAGCTCACCTGCCCCAGGGGGCTACGAGCAGTACTTC
once,TRBV18,13,.,TRBJ2-7,CASSPGSVYEQYF,TGTGCCAGCTCACCGGGATCCGTCTACGAGCAGTACTTC
few,TRBV28,15,.,TRBJ1-5,CATARRDGSHQPQHF,TGTGCCACCGCACGCCGGGACGGGTCTCATCAGCCCCAGCATTTT
.,TRBV10-3,14,.,TRBJ1-6,CAISEGARSSPLHF,TGTGCCATCAGTGAGGGCGCCCGAAGCTCACCCCTCCACTTT
.,TRBV6-1,13,.,TRBJ2-3,CAGGLGPSDTQYF,TGTGCCGGGGGGCTAGGCCCGTCGGATACGCAGTATTTT
.,TRBV5-1,16,TRBD2,TRBJ2-3,CASSASGRRSTDTQYF,TGCGCCAGCTCGGCTAGCGGGAGACGGAGCACAGATACGCAGTATTTT
.,TRBV18,15,TRBD1,TRBJ2-1,CASSLSGQDYNEQFF,TGTGCCAGCTCCCTCTCCGGACAGGACTACAATGAGCAGTTCTTC
.,TRBV9,15,.,TRBJ2-1,CASSVSVGVYNEQFF,TGTGCCAGCAGCGTATCAGTGGGTGTCTACAATGAGCAGTTCTTC
.,TRBV6-1,16,.,TRBJ2-6,CASSEAGGLGANVLTF,TGTGCCAGCAGTGAAGCGGGGGGGCTTGGGGCCAACGTCCTGACTTTC
.,TRBV2,13,TRBD1,TRBJ1-2,CASSAQGGYGYTF,TGTGCCAGCAGTGCACAGGGGGGCTATGGCTACACCTTC
.,TRBV9,16,TRBD2,TRBJ2-2,CASSARLAGRTGELFF,TGTGCCAGCAGCGCCAGACTAGCGGGCCGCACCGGGGAGCTGTTTTTT
.,TRBV19,14,.,TRBJ2-2,CASSTPFGTGELFF,TGTGCCAGTAGTACACCTTTCGGCACCGGGGAGCTGTTTTTT
.,TRBV10-3,14,.,TRBJ2-3,CAISESRGSDTQYF,TGTGCCATCAGTGAGTCAAGGGGCTCGGATACGCAGTATTTT
once,TRBV28,10,.,TRBJ2-7,CASSQYEQYF,TGTGCCAGCAGTCAGTACGAGCAGTACTTC
.,TRBV29-1,13,.,TRBJ2-1,CSVAGVVYNEQFF,TGCAGCGTTGCAGGGGTAGTATACAATGAGCAGTTCTTC
.,TRBV5-8,15,TRBD1,TRBJ1-2,CASSETTGVAYGYTF,TGTGCCAGCAGCGAAACGACAGGGGTGGCCTATGGCTACACCTTC
.,TRBV6-1,15,.,TRBJ1-5,CASSLGESFNQPQHF,TGTGCCAGCAGCCTCGGGGAGAGCTTTAATCAGCCCCAGCATTTT
.,TRBV5-1,14,.,TRBJ2-7,CASSLAGPLDEQYF,TGCGCCAGCAGCTTAGCCGGCCCTCTCGACGAGCAGTACTTC
.,TRBV5-4,13,.,TRBJ1-2,CASSLAIRQAGTF,TGTGCCAGCAGCTTGGCCATAAGACAGGCAGGCACCTTC
.,TRBV7-9,14,TRBD1,TRBJ2-5,CASSSDRGQETQYF,TGTGCCAGCAGCTCGGACAGGGGACAAGAGACCCAGTACTTC
.,TRBV5-6,12,.,TRBJ1-1,CASSLVGAAAFF,TGTGCCAGCAGCTTAGTGGGGGCGGCGGCTTTCTTT
.,TRBV11-3,15,TRBD1,TRBJ1-5,CASSFRTGGNQPQHF,TGTGCCAGCAGCTTCCGGACAGGGGGCAATCAGCCCCAGCATTTT
.,TRBV28,16,TRBD1,TRBJ1-1,CASTYSGRGGASEAFF,TGTGCCAGCACCTACTCTGGCAGGGGGGGGGCTAGTGAAGCTTTCTTT
.,TRBV6-1,16,.,TRBJ1-1,CASSEALGTVNTEAFF,TGTGCCAGCAGTGAAGCGCTGGGCACGGTTAACACTGAAGCTTTCTTT
.,TRBV2,13,.,TRBJ1-1,CASSEESNTEAFF,TGTGCCAGCAGTGAGGAGTCGAACACTGAAGCTTTCTTT
.,TRBV18,15,TRBD2,TRBJ2-1,CASSPGLAGSFEQFF,TGTGCCAGCTCACCTGGTCTAGCGGGGAGCTTTGAGCAGTTCTTC
.,TRBV6-1,15,TRBD2,TRBJ2-7,CASSPHRGLSGEQYF,TGTGCCAGCAGTCCTCATAGGGGACTATCGGGTGAGCAGTACTTC
.,TRBV19,14,.,TRBJ1-5,CASSIGGERQPQHF,TGTGCCAGTAGTATAGGCGGGGAACGGCAGCCCCAGCATTTT
few,TRBV28,12,.,TRBJ2-7,CASRKFSYEQYF,TGTGCCAGCAGGAAATTCTCCTACGAGCAGTACTTC
.,TRBV5-1,13,.,TRBJ2-7,CASSTTPLGEQYF,TGCGCCAGCAGCACGACCCCCTTGGGGGAGCAGTACTTC
.,TRBV5-5,14,TRBD1,TRBJ1-2,CASRRPGDSYGYTF,TGTGCCAGCAGGAGGCCCGGGGACAGCTATGGCTACACCTTC
.,TRBV6-6,11,.,TRBJ1-1,CASSFRAEAFF,TGTGCCAGCAGTTTCCGGGCTGAAGCTTTCTTT